The 24 T cell receptor beta chains below were found in one sample sequenced in a study of beta chain features in type 1 diabetes. Investigators reverse transcribed all isolated RNA, so they sequenced expressed TCRB transcripts. Data came from immunoSEQ multiplex PCR; TCRdb stores just in-frame clones and leaves some out. The data show around 350,000 clones, around 12% seen once. Material: naive CD4+ T cells from blood. These TCRs come from a man between 18 and 29 years old in good health.

The chain links TRBV7-3 to TRBJ2-3; no firm D call. The CDR3 covers 15 residues. Per germline, CDR1 SGHTA and CDR2 FQGTGA. V was shortened by 0 bases and J by 2 bases, with 9 bases between the two germline ends. The CDR3 loop is CASSLTGSNTDTQYF. The DNA of the CDR3 is TGTGCCAGCAGCTTAACTGGTAGCAACACAGATACGCAGTATTTT.

V and J are TRBV19 and TRBJ2-3; the D gene is possibly TRBD2 (5 bases). V lost 3 bases and J lost 1, with 11 bases in between. The CDR3 is 15 residues long. CDR1 and CDR2 (germline): LNHDA, SQIVND (reference sequence). The CDR3 nucleotides read TGTGCCAGTAGTATCGGGAAAGTGGGCACAGATACGCAGTATTTT. It codes for CASSIGKVGTDTQYF.

The rearrangement joins TRBV7-2 to TRBJ2-7, with 10 bases identical to TRBD2. CDR1 is SGHTA and CDR2 is FQGNSA in the germline V gene. V lost 1 base to trimming and J lost 11 bases; unmatched junction nucleotides: 5. The length of the CDR3 is 13 residues. In nucleotides, the CDR3 is TGTGCCAGCAGCTTAGATCCTAGCGGGGGAAAGTACTTC. Protein sequence: CASSLDPSGGKYF.

Comments on this clone: The identical CDR3 is also encoded by other nucleotide sequences in the sample. The chain uses TRBV30 and TRBJ1-2, with D perhaps TRBD1 (5 bases). Germline values: CDR1 GTSNPN, CDR2 SVGIG (reference sequence). The V gene lost 0 bases and the J gene lost 5 bases, with 7 bases spanning the gap. The CDR3 runs to 12 residues. This chain's CDR3 is CAWSVRGYGYTF. The CDR3 coding sequence is TGTGCCTGGAGTGTAAGGGGTTATGGCTACACCTTC.

The CDR3 region is CASRWGGGQETQYF. CDR3 nucleotide sequence: TGTGCCAGTAGGTGGGGCGGCGGCCAAGAGACCCAGTACTTC. The chain joins TRBV19 to TRBJ2-5; a possible D gene is TRBD1 (5 bases). Trimming took off 6 bases at V and 1 base at J, with 12 bases between the two ends. CDR1 is LNHDA, CDR2 SQIVND, per germline (reference sequence). This CDR3 contains 14 residues. Full variable domain (remainder filled in from reference TRBV19 and TRBJ2-5): DGGITQSPKYLFRKEGQNVTLSCEQNLNHDAMYWYRQDPGQGLRLIYYSQIVNDFQKGDIAEGYSVSREKKESFPLTVTSAQKNPTAFYLCASRWGGGQETQYFGPGTRLLVL.

This clone was seen only a few times. The chain combines TRBV7-2 with TRBJ1-2, with TRBD1 as a possible D gene (6 bases). V was cut by 3 bases and J by 3 bases, with 14 bases left in between. The CDR3 loop spans 15 amino acids. Germline values: CDR1 SGHTA, CDR2 FQGNSA. The CDR3 spells CASSLRAGADYGYTF. Written as DNA, the CDR3 is TGTGCCAGCAGCTTGAGGGCGGGGGCAGACTATGGCTACACCTTC.

This clone has only a few counts. For the CDR3, the DNA is TGTGCCAGCAGCGCCCTAGGGGATTCCTACAATGAGCAGTTCTTC. Translation gives CASSALGDSYNEQFF. The chain carries TRBV9 and TRBJ2-1, with D perhaps TRBD1 (5 bases). The CDR3 runs to 15 residues. CDR1 and CDR2 from the germline V gene are SGDLS and YYNGEE. The ends were cut back, 3 bases at V and 1 base at J, with 11 bases in the middle.

This clone was detected only a few times. The chain joins TRBV28 to TRBJ2-5; 8 bases are a match to TRBD2. This CDR3 spans 13 amino acids. The germline V gene encodes CDR1 MDHEN and CDR2 SYDVKM. J lost 2 bases, V lost 6 bases, and 2 bases had no gene match. CDR3 in DNA: TGTGCCAGCAGAATAGCGGGGCAAGAGACCCAGTACTTC. It yields the protein CASRIAGQETQYF.

The chain is built from TRBV18 and TRBJ1-1; tentatively, D is TRBD1 (6 bases). CDR3 length: 13 residues. The V end lost 3 bases, the J end lost 3 bases, and 8 bases lay between the germline ends. Germline lookup yields CDR1 KGHSH and CDR2 LQKENI. The DNA of the CDR3 is TGTGCCAGCTCACCGCAGGGGTACACTGAAGCTTTCTTT. It translates to CASSPQGYTEAFF.

This clone came up a few times. This rearrangement joins TRBV6-4 to TRBJ2-3; no clear D. CDR1 and CDR2 (germline): MRHNA, SNTAGT. V was shortened by 4 bases and J by 2 bases, with 7 bases between the two germline ends. The CDR3 spans 13 residues. The CDR3 here is CASSVGLTDTQYF. As DNA, the CDR3 is TGTGCCAGCAGTGTGGGCCTCACAGATACGCAGTATTTT.

In this sample, this clone turned up a few times. V is TRBV7-3 and J is TRBJ2-7; 11 bases map to TRBD2. Germline assignment: CDR1 SGHTA and CDR2 FQGTGA. Unmatched junction bases numbered 2, after V lost 1 base and J lost 3 bases. The CDR3 loop spans 15 amino acids. CDR3 loop: CASSLNGLAGYEQYF. The CDR3 DNA is TGTGCCAGCAGCTTAAACGGACTAGCGGGCTACGAGCAGTACTTC.

This clone was counted only a few times. The chain uses TRBV29-1 and TRBJ2-1; 11 positions match TRBD2. Trimming at V came to 7 bases and at J to 5 bases, leaving 7 bases not matched to a gene. CDR1 is SQVTM and CDR2 is ANQGSEA in the germline V gene. This CDR3 has 14 residues. This CDR3 is CSADTSGSNNEQFF. The DNA for the CDR3 is TGCAGCGCCGATACTAGCGGGAGTAACAATGAGCAGTTCTTC.

The chain uses TRBV2 and TRBJ1-6; D might be TRBD1 (6 bases). Trimming stripped 5 bases from V and 10 bases from J, with 15 bases between. This CDR3 is built from 14 residues. The V gene's germline CDR1 is SNHLY and CDR2 FYNNEI. The CDR3 DNA follows: TGTGCCAGCAGTTCCTTGGGGGGGCGATCACCCCTCCACTTT. It encodes CASSSLGGRSPLHF.

The V call is TRBV30, the J call TRBJ2-7; D ambiguous. CDR3 length equals 15 residues. Germline values: CDR1 GTSNPN, CDR2 SVGIG (reference sequence). The V and J ends lost 1 base and 2 bases respectively, with 15 bases between them. CDR3 protein: CAWSAAGPKPYEQYF. The CDR3 nucleotides are TGTGCCTGGAGTGCCGCAGGCCCGAAGCCCTACGAGCAGTACTTC. Together with reference TRBV30 and TRBJ2-7, the CDR3 gives the full variable domain: SQTIHQWPATLVQPVGSPLSLECTVEGTSNPNLYWYRQAAGRGLQLLFYSVGIGQISSEVPQNLSASRPQDRQFILSSKKLLLSDSGFYLCAWSAAGPKPYEQYFGPGTRLTVT.

This chain uses TRBV19 with TRBJ1-2, with a possible D match to TRBD1 (6 bases). The CDR3 totals 12 residues. V was pared by 11 bases and J by 8 bases, with 18 bases between. CDR1 and CDR2 from the germline V gene are LNHDA and SQIVND (reference sequence). CDR3 in DNA: TGTGCCGGAAGAAGGGGGTCGGGCGGCTACACCTTC. Translating gives CAGRRGSGGYTF.

This chain links TRBV6-5 with TRBJ1-5; D ambiguous. Trimming took 0 bases from V and 4 from J, leaving 4 bases between them. Germline V gene data show CDR1 as MNHEY and CDR2 as SVGAGI. The CDR3 is 13 residues long. The CDR3 DNA reads TGTGCCAGCAGTTACTCCAGTAATCAGCCCCAGCATTTT. Amino acids: CASSYSSNQPQHF.

The chain recombines TRBV5-6 with TRBJ2-7; 9 nucleotides match TRBD2. The CDR3 is 15 amino acids. V trimming: 0 bases; J trimming: 2 bases; junction bases outside the gene matches: 3. Per the germline V gene, CDR1 is SGHDT and CDR2 is YYEEEE. The CDR3 DNA is TGTGCCAGCAGCTTGGGGGCTAGCGGGGCCTACGAGCAGTACTTC. Translation gives CASSLGASGAYEQYF.

This clone was seen repeatedly, ten times or more. V and J are TRBV4-3 and TRBJ1-5; no clear D gene. The CDR3 covers 13 residues. Germline assignment: CDR1 LGHNA and CDR2 YSLEER. V lost 0 bases and J lost 10, with 10 bases in between. The CDR3 sequence is CASSQDSSGPQHF. CDR3 sequence (DNA): TGCGCCAGCAGCCAAGACTCATCTGGCCCCCAGCATTTT.

This chain connects TRBV28 to TRBJ2-3; 10 positions match TRBD2. Germline CDR1 is MDHEN and CDR2 is SYDVKM. CDR3 length equals 16 residues. V shed 8 bases, J shed 1 base, and the junction held 9 bases outside the gene matches. The CDR3 reads CASGYQSGRGTDTQYF. The CDR3 coding sequence is TGTGCCAGCGGTTACCAAAGCGGGAGGGGCACAGATACGCAGTATTTT.

This clone was picked up a small number of times. The rearrangement links TRBV10-3 to TRBJ1-6, with 7 bases matching TRBD1. CDR1 and CDR2 (germline): ENHRY, SYGVKD. The CDR3 is made up of 14 amino acids. Germline trimming cut 6 bases from V and 8 bases from J; bases unmatched to any gene: 7. CDR3 sequence (DNA): TGTGCCATCAGCGAGACAGGGACAGATTCACCCCTCCACTTT. Its protein is CAISETGTDSPLHF.

The chain carries TRBV28 and TRBJ2-1, with D hard to call. Trimming removed 6 bases at V and 4 bases at J, with 7 bases between. CDR1 MDHEN and CDR2 SYDVKM come from the germline V gene. The CDR3 sequence is 12 residues long. CDR3 coding DNA: TGTGCCAGCAGCCAAAATTACAATGAGCAGTTCTTC. Protein product: CASSQNYNEQFF. Full variable domain (remainder filled in from reference TRBV28 and TRBJ2-1): DVKVTQSSRYLVKRTGEKVFLECVQDMDHENMFWYRQDPGLGLRLIYFSYDVKMKEKGDIPEGYSVSREKKERFSLILESASTNQTSMYLCASSQNYNEQFFGPGTRLTVL.

This clone has a handful of counts. The rearrangement links TRBV20-1 to TRBJ1-1, with D tentatively TRBD1 (6 bases). V lost 5 bases and J lost 9, with 13 bases in between. Germline V gene lookup returns CDR1 DFQATT and CDR2 SNEGSKA (reference sequence). The length of the CDR3 is 11 residues. Here the CDR3 DNA reads TGCAGTGCTCCCCGGGGGGCAAAAGCTTTCTTT. Translating it yields CSAPRGAKAFF.

This clone occurred a few times. The V and J genes are TRBV14 and TRBJ2-7; 8 bases agree with TRBD2. Germline V lookup: CDR1 SGHDN, CDR2 FVKESK. The CDR3 loop spans 16 amino acids. The V gene end was trimmed by 4 bases and the J gene end by 3 bases; junction bases not matched to a gene: 11. The CDR3 DNA follows: TGTGCCAGCAGCCGCGAGGTAGCGGGATGGGGCTACGAGCAGTACTTC. Protein sequence: CASSREVAGWGYEQYF. Based on the CDR3 plus reference TRBV14 and TRBJ2-7, the full variable domain is EAGVTQFPSHSVIEKGQTVTLRCDPISGHDNLYWYRRVMGKEIKFLLHFVKESKQDESGMPNNRFLAERTGGTYSTLKVQPAELEDSGVYFCASSREVAGWGYEQYFGPGTRLTVT.

The chain is built from TRBV6-1 and TRBJ1-6; 8 bases are shared with TRBD1. This CDR3 contains 15 residues. The V gene's germline CDR1 is MNHNS and CDR2 SASEGT. Trimming cost V 1 base and J 13 bases; bases outside gene matches: 9. The CDR3 spells CASSEVPGQAWPLHF. The CDR3 DNA reads as TGTGCCAGCAGTGAAGTCCCGGGACAGGCTTGGCCCCTCCACTTT.